The 31 T cell receptor beta chains reported below all come from one sample, sequenced in a study of T cell responses to AZD1222 COVID-19 vaccine. Sequencing was performed with immunoSEQ multiplex PCR; in TCRdb, only in-frame clones are kept and a portion is missing. The sample records 100,000 or so clones, 90% to 95% being singletons. The source material was peripheral blood, sampled 28 days after the second AZD1222 dose. The source is an adult who received the AZD1222 COVID-19 vaccine.

As regards this clone: Germline is not matched at one junction end, which may reflect a read error. V and J are TRBV7-9 and TRBJ2-4, with D perhaps matching TRBD1 (6 bases). The CDR3 loop spans 13 amino acids. Germline loops: CDR1 SEHNR, CDR2 FQNEAQ (reference sequence). Here the CDR3 DNA reads TGTGCCAGCAGCTTAGGAGGGACACAGGTCACCTTCTTC. Translating gives CASSLGGTQVTFF.

The chain uses TRBV2 and TRBJ1-2; 7 positions match TRBD1. Trimming cost V 6 bases and J 1 base; bases outside gene matches: 5. CDR3 length equals 14 residues. Germline V CDR1 and CDR2: SNHLY, FYNNEI. CDR3 region: CASRLQGYNYGYTF. Written as DNA, the CDR3 is TGTGCCAGCAGACTACAGGGGTATAACTATGGCTACACCTTC. The whole variable domain, remainder taken from reference TRBV2 and TRBJ1-2, is EPEVTQTPSHQVTQMGQEVILRCVPISNHLYFYWYRQILGQKVEFLVSFYNNEISEKSEIFDDQFSVERPDGSNFTLKIRSTKLEDSAMYFCASRLQGYNYGYTFGSGTRLTVV.

The chain couples TRBV9 to TRBJ1-4, with 9 bases lining up with TRBD1. Germline V lookup: CDR1 SGDLS, CDR2 YYNGEE. This CDR3 is built from 16 residues. V lost 0 bases to trimming and J lost 2 bases; unmatched junction nucleotides: 2. CDR3 protein: CASSVGTGATNEKLFF. The CDR3 coding sequence is TGTGCCAGCAGCGTAGGGACAGGGGCCACTAATGAAAAACTGTTTTTT.

The genes are TRBV7-6 and TRBJ2-3, with D hard to call. CDR1 SGHVS and CDR2 FNYEAQ come from the germline V gene. Trimming cost V 5 bases and J 1 base, with 10 bases left between them. There are 14 residues in the CDR3. CDR3 in amino acids: CASSNPDRTDTQYF. Here the CDR3 DNA reads TGTGCCAGCAGCAACCCCGACCGCACAGATACGCAGTATTTT. Full variable domain (rest looked up from reference TRBV7-6 and TRBJ2-3): GAGVSQSPRYKVTKRGQDVALRCDPISGHVSLYWYRQALGQGPEFLTYFNYEAQQDKSGLPNDRFSAERPEGSISTLTIQRTEQRDSAMYRCASSNPDRTDTQYFGPGTRLTVL.

This clone was found a few times. The chain employs TRBV28 and TRBJ1-5; possibly TRBD1 for D (6 bases). The CDR3 runs to 15 residues. V lost 2 bases, J lost 9 bases, and 17 bases lay in between. CDR1 and CDR2 (germline): MDHEN, SYDVKM. CDR3 nucleotide sequence: TGTGCCAGCAGTTTAAGTTTGAGGGGGTGGGGGCCCCAGCATTTT. It yields the protein CASSLSLRGWGPQHF.

This sequence joins TRBV6-5 and TRBJ1-1; D unresolved. CDR3 size: 13 residues. CDR1 MNHEY and CDR2 SVGAGI come from the germline V gene. The V end lost 3 bases, the J end lost 3 bases, and 8 bases lay between the germline ends. CDR3 residues: CASSYEAYTEAFF. CDR3 sequence (DNA): TGTGCCAGCAGTTATGAAGCCTACACTGAAGCTTTCTTT.

The gene calls are TRBV6-5 and TRBJ2-2, with 11 positions matching TRBD2. The germline V gene has CDR1 MNHEY and CDR2 SVGAGI. The CDR3 has 14 amino acids. V lost 6 bases, J lost 7 bases, and 4 bases stayed unmatched. In nucleotides, the CDR3 is TGTGCCAGCAGAGGACTAGCGGGTTACGGGGAGCTGTTTTTT. Translation: CASRGLAGYGELFF.

V is TRBV6-1 and J is TRBJ1-3, with TRBD1 as a possible D gene (5 bases). The CDR3 contains 15 residues. Trimming took off 3 bases at V and 2 bases at J, with 11 bases between the two ends. Germline values: CDR1 MNHNS, CDR2 SASEGT. Written as DNA, the CDR3 is TGTGCCAGCAGTGATAGCCGGGGCCCTGGAAACACCATATATTTT. It specifies CASSDSRGPGNTIYF.

The gene calls are TRBV7-8 and TRBJ2-1, with 7 bases that match TRBD2. Looked up from germline, CDR1 is SGHVS and CDR2 is FQNEAQ. The V gene end was trimmed by 1 base and the J gene end by 9 bases; junction bases not matched to a gene: 9. The CDR3 loop spans 15 amino acids. The CDR3 sequence is CASSLEGTMVFEQFF. The DNA of the CDR3 is TGTGCCAGCAGCTTAGAGGGGACTATGGTTTTTGAGCAGTTCTTC. Combining the CDR3 with reference TRBV7-8 and TRBJ2-1 gives the whole variable domain GAGVSQSPRYKVAKRGQDVALRCDPISGHVSLFWYQQALGQGPEFLTYFQNEAQLDKSGLPSDRFFAERPEGSVSTLKIQRTQQEDSAVYLCASSLEGTMVFEQFFGPGTRLTVL.

Concerning this clone itself: Its ends do not fully match the called genes, so a read error is possible. The V call is TRBV28, the J call TRBJ1-1; TRBD1 is a possible D gene (6 bases). CDR1 and CDR2 (germline): MDHEN, SYDVKM. This CDR3 has 13 residues. CDR3 DNA: TGTGCCAGCAGCCGGGGACAACACACTAAAGCTTTCTTT. Translation: CASSRGQHTKAFF.

This chain joins TRBV29-1 and TRBJ2-3; 8 bases align to TRBD2. The CDR3 is made up of 14 amino acids. Trimming removed 5 bases from V and 2 bases from J; junction bases left unmatched: 6. Germline CDR1 is SQVTM and CDR2 is ANQGSEA. CDR3 DNA sequence: TGCAGCGTTCTAGCGGGTCTTACCACAGATACGCAGTATTTT. This encodes CSVLAGLTTDTQYF.

J is TRBJ2-1 and V is TRBV11-2; TRBD2 agrees at 10 bases. V shed 5 bases and J 0 bases; nucleotides not matched to a gene: 10. Per the germline V gene, CDR1 is SGHAT and CDR2 is FQNNGV. CDR3 length equals 18 residues. The CDR3 sequence is CASSSLVASGSSYNEQFF. The DNA for the CDR3 is TGTGCCAGCAGCAGCTTAGTCGCTAGCGGGAGCTCCTACAATGAGCAGTTCTTC.

The chain carries TRBV18 and TRBJ2-3; D uncertain. The CDR3 has 16 amino acids. The germline gives CDR1 KGHSH, CDR2 LQKENI. V was cut by 3 bases and J by 1 base, with 14 bases left in between. The CDR3 nucleotides are TGTGCCAGCTCACCTACCTCCCGACGGGGCACAGATACGCAGTATTTT. It encodes CASSPTSRRGTDTQYF.

V usage is TRBV15 and J usage is TRBJ1-1; D is unresolved. Germline CDR1 LNHNV, CDR2 YYDKDF (reference sequence). The CDR3 consists of 14 residues. V was shortened by 0 bases and J by 2 bases, with 7 bases between the two germline ends. The CDR3 sequence: CATSRERRNTEAFF. CDR3 DNA: TGTGCCACCAGCAGAGAAAGAAGAAACACTGAAGCTTTCTTT.

This chain uses TRBV3-1 (or the pseudogene TRBV3-2) with TRBJ2-5; perhaps TRBD2 as D (5 bases). The CDR3 length is 16 residues. CDR1 and CDR2 from the germline V gene are LGHDT and YNNKEL (reference sequence). V was trimmed by 0 bases and J by 3 bases, leaving 14 bases between them. The CDR3 nucleotides read TGTGCCAGCAGCCAAGAGTATGGAGGAAAGGAAGAGACCCAGTACTTC. Translation gives CASSQEYGGKEETQYF.

The J gene is TRBJ2-3, the V gene TRBV28; D is perhaps TRBD2 (6 bases). The CDR3 sequence is 15 residues long. V lost 7 bases, J lost 0 bases, and 14 bases lay in between. Per germline, CDR1 MDHEN and CDR2 SYDVKM. CDR3 bases: TGTGCCAGCACTCCTATCGGGGGAAGCACAGATACGCAGTATTTT. Translation: CASTPIGGSTDTQYF.

The chain combines TRBV9 with TRBJ2-7, with 11 bases identical to TRBD2. CDR3 length: 16 residues. The junction had 8 bases not matched to a gene; V was cut back by 3 bases and J by 3 bases. The germline gives CDR1 SGDLS, CDR2 YYNGEE. CDR3 protein: CASSATTGLADYEQYF. CDR3 coding DNA: TGTGCCAGCAGCGCTACAACGGGACTAGCGGACTACGAGCAGTACTTC.

The chain joins TRBV9 to TRBJ2-3; 11 positions agree with TRBD2. The J segment lost 2 bases and the V segment lost 4 bases, leaving 3 bases of the junction unmatched. Germline V CDR1 and CDR2: SGDLS, YYNGEE. The CDR3 runs to 15 residues. Here the CDR3 reads CASSLLAGDTDTQYF. The DNA of the CDR3 is TGTGCCAGCAGCTTACTAGCGGGAGACACAGATACGCAGTATTTT.

This clone was seen a few times. The V and J genes are TRBV5-4 and TRBJ2-7; 11 bases are a match to TRBD1. CDR3 size: 15 residues. V was pared by 4 bases and J by 0 bases, with 3 bases of the junction left unmatched. CDR1 and CDR2 from the germline V gene are SGHNT and YYREEE (reference sequence). This CDR3 reads CASSPGTGGSYEQYF. The CDR3 bases are TGTGCCAGCAGCCCGGGGACAGGGGGCTCCTACGAGCAGTACTTC.

The genes are TRBV11-2 and TRBJ1-3; TRBD1 agrees at 8 bases. V dropped 5 bases and J dropped 5; count of bases not matched to a gene: 5. The CDR3 is made up of 14 amino acids. Per the germline V gene, CDR1 is SGHAT and CDR2 is FQNNGV. The CDR3 is CASSEPGGRNTIYF. DNA for the CDR3: TGTGCCAGCAGCGAGCCAGGGGGCCGAAACACCATATATTTT.

The chain links TRBV11-3 to TRBJ2-5; 13 nucleotides agree with TRBD2. Germline CDR1 and CDR2: SGHNT and YENEEA. The CDR3 runs 17 residues. V gave up 1 base and J gave up 5 bases; unmatched junction bases: 7. This chain's CDR3 is CASSLGLETSGRETQYF. The CDR3 DNA is TGTGCCAGCAGCTTAGGTCTGGAGACTAGCGGGAGGGAGACCCAGTACTTC.

This clone occurred once. This sequence joins TRBV2 and TRBJ2-3, with D tentatively TRBD2 (6 bases). The CDR3 contains 15 residues. From germline, CDR1 is SNHLY and CDR2 FYNNEI. Deletions cut 7 bases from V and 0 bases from J, with 14 bases between. The CDR3 coding sequence is TGTGCCAGCACCCCTCCGGGGACTAGCACAGATACGCAGTATTTT. Translated, it gives CASTPPGTSTDTQYF.

The rearrangement uses TRBV9 and TRBJ1-5; D gene ambiguous. CDR3 length: 13 residues. Germline V gene sequence: CDR1 SGDLS, CDR2 YYNGEE. Trimming pared 0 bases from V and 6 bases from J, leaving 7 bases between. The chain's CDR3 is CASSVGGSQPQHF. Written as DNA, the CDR3 is TGTGCCAGCAGCGTAGGGGGTAGTCAGCCCCAGCATTTT.

There are a few counts of this clone. The V and J genes are TRBV2 and TRBJ1-1; D gene ambiguous. CDR3 length: 13 amino acids. Trimming pared 7 bases from V and 4 bases from J, leaving 13 bases between. Germline CDR1 and CDR2: SNHLY and FYNNEI. CDR3 protein: CASTGKRSTEAFF. CDR3 DNA sequence: TGTGCCAGCACCGGTAAGAGGAGCACTGAAGCTTTCTTT.

The rearrangement uses TRBV5-4 and TRBJ1-2, with D perhaps matching TRBD1 (5 bases). The CDR3 length is 14 residues. Trimming took off 4 bases at V and 4 bases at J, with 14 bases between the two ends. In germline, CDR1 is SGHNT, CDR2 YYREEE (reference sequence). The CDR3 is CASSGRDLFYGYTF. The CDR3 nucleotides read TGTGCCAGCAGCGGCCGGGACCTTTTCTATGGCTACACCTTC.

This rearrangement joins TRBV5-5 to TRBJ1-1, with 10 bases identical to TRBD1. There are 14 residues in the CDR3. Germline V CDR1 and CDR2: SGHKS, YYEKEE (reference sequence). V lost 2 bases to trimming and J lost 5 bases; unmatched junction nucleotides: 3. The DNA of the CDR3 is TGTGCCAGCAGCTTCAGGACAGGGGGTACTGAAGCTTTCTTT. It translates to CASSFRTGGTEAFF.

This clone was detected once. The genes are TRBV4-1 and TRBJ1-2; 8 bases align to TRBD1. Germline assignment: CDR1 MGHRA and CDR2 YSYEKL. The CDR3 totals 14 residues. J was trimmed by 7 bases and V by 2 bases; bases with no gene match: 6. CDR3 sequence reads: CASSQTQGASGYTF. The CDR3 DNA follows: TGCGCCAGCAGCCAAACCCAGGGGGCGAGTGGCTACACCTTC.

The rearrangement joins TRBV5-6 to TRBJ2-1; 12 nucleotides align to TRBD2. V shed 4 bases, J shed 13 bases, and the junction held 6 bases outside the gene matches. The germline gives CDR1 SGHDT, CDR2 YYEEEE. The length of the CDR3 is 13 residues. The CDR3 region is CASSRRTSGNQFF. DNA of the CDR3: TGTGCCAGCAGCCGCCGGACTAGCGGGAACCAGTTCTTC.

The chain carries TRBV18 and TRBJ2-6; D is unclear. V shed 1 base and J shed 2 bases, with 6 bases lying between them. Per germline, CDR1 KGHSH and CDR2 LQKENI. This CDR3 region has 15 residues. Here the CDR3 DNA reads TGTGCCAGCTCACCACTATCCCCTGGGGCCAACGTCCTGACTTTC. Translated: CASSPLSPGANVLTF.

This chain links TRBV19 with TRBJ2-1; tentative D call: TRBD2 (6 bases). The V gene lost 5 bases and the J gene lost 0 bases, with 20 bases spanning the gap. The CDR3 has 18 residues. Per germline, CDR1 LNHDA and CDR2 SQIVND (reference sequence). DNA of the CDR3: TGTGCCAGTAGTTCCCATCTCGGGGCGGGGACCTCCTACAATGAGCAGTTCTTC. Protein product: CASSSHLGAGTSYNEQFF.

This chain uses TRBV10-1 with TRBJ1-1; TRBD1 aligns across 7 bases. The V gene end was trimmed by 4 bases and the J gene end by 1 base; junction bases not matched to a gene: 3. The CDR3 extends over 14 amino acids. CDR1 and CDR2 (germline): WNHNN, SYGVQD (reference sequence). Here the CDR3 reads CASSGRTGNTEAFF. CDR3 nucleotide sequence: TGCGCCAGCAGTGGGAGGACAGGGAACACTGAAGCTTTCTTT.